The 10 T cell receptor beta chains presented below share a single source sample, sequenced in a study of blood T cell repertoires in COVID-19. Sequencing was performed with immunoSEQ multiplex PCR; in TCRdb, only in-frame clones are kept and a portion is missing. The sample has fewer than 120,000 clones; roughly nine tenths are singletons. The sequenced sample was peripheral blood. These receptor sequences come from a human donor in a cohort sampled during active COVID-19.

This chain uses TRBV6-1 with TRBJ1-3; TRBD1 agrees at 7 bases. CDR1 MNHNS and CDR2 SASEGT come from the germline V gene. This CDR3 comprises 15 residues. After removal of 5 bases from V and 3 bases from J, the junction contained 7 bases not matched to a gene. The DNA for the CDR3 is TGTGCCAGCAGTCCTCAGGGGGGAGGTGGAAACACCATATATTTT. This translates into CASSPQGGGGNTIYF.

This chain joins TRBV7-2 and TRBJ2-7; no reliable D call. This CDR3 is built from 12 residues. The germline V and J ends were trimmed by 5 bases and 0 bases, with 5 bases remaining between them. Germline loops: CDR1 SGHTA, CDR2 FQGNSA. The CDR3 DNA follows: TGTGCCAGCAGCCCTCCCTCCTACGAGCAGTACTTC. This translates into CASSPPSYEQYF.

The chain recombines TRBV19 with TRBJ1-1; D ambiguous. Germline CDR1 and CDR2: LNHDA and SQIVND (reference sequence). This CDR3 contains 14 residues. With 2 bases removed from V and 2 bases from J, the gap between germline ends came to 9 bases. Here the CDR3 reads CASSITRFNTEAFF. The CDR3 DNA reads TGTGCCAGTAGTATAACGCGGTTTAACACTGAAGCTTTCTTT.

This clone was counted a single time. This sequence joins TRBV27 and TRBJ2-7, with 9 bases aligning to TRBD2. The CDR3 is made up of 15 amino acids. J gave up 7 bases and V 4 bases, and 11 bases lay outside the gene matches. From germline, CDR1 is MNHEY and CDR2 SMNVEV (reference sequence). The CDR3 loop is CASSSQGAGGTEQYF. The CDR3 DNA follows: TGTGCCAGCAGTTCCCAAGGGGCGGGAGGGACGGAGCAGTACTTC.

In DNA, the CDR3 is TGCGCCAGCAGCTTGGAGAGGCCCCACACAGATACGCAGTATTTT. The encoded protein is CASSLERPHTDTQYF. This sequence joins TRBV5-1 and TRBJ2-3; D not certain. Germline V gene lookup returns CDR1 SGHRS and CDR2 YFSETQ. CDR3 length: 15 residues. V shed 0 bases and J shed 2 bases, with 10 bases lying between them.

The V call is TRBV5-4, the J call TRBJ2-7; 15 nucleotides agree with TRBD2. Germline assignment: CDR1 SGHNT and CDR2 YYREEE (reference sequence). This CDR3 region has 17 residues. V shed 4 bases and J 1 base; nucleotides not matched to a gene: 6. The CDR3 loop reads CASSPGTSGGPSYEQYF. Written as DNA, the CDR3 is TGTGCCAGCAGCCCGGGGACTAGCGGGGGGCCGTCCTACGAGCAGTACTTC.

CDR3 DNA sequence: TGTGCCAGCAGTATCGGGCGGGAAAGTTCCTACGAGCAGTACTTC. Its translation: CASSIGRESSYEQYF. J is TRBJ2-7 and V is TRBV6-5, with a tentative D call TRBD2 (6 bases). CDR1 is MNHEY and CDR2 is SVGAGI in the germline V gene. The length of the CDR3 is 15 residues. Between the trimmed V and J ends, which lost 5 bases and 1 base, there was a span of 15 bases.

The chain combines TRBV7-3 with TRBJ2-3; tentatively, D is TRBD1 (5 bases). The germline V gene has CDR1 SGHTA and CDR2 FQGTGA. The CDR3 is made up of 14 amino acids. The V end was cut by 5 bases, the J end by 3 bases, with 12 bases between. This chain's CDR3 is CASSEVPGTDTQYF. The CDR3 nucleotides read TGTGCCAGCAGCGAAGTACCAGGGACAGATACGCAGTATTTT.

This clone was seen once. The chain links TRBV6-2 or TRBV6-3 to TRBJ1-5, with 7 bases matching TRBD1. The germline gives CDR1 MNHEY, CDR2 SVGEGT. V lost 7 bases and J lost 9; bases outside the gene matches: 18. The CDR3 spans 16 residues. The CDR3 DNA reads TGTGCCAGCACCCCGATCTCGACAGGGTCCTCTCGGCCCCAGCATTTT. It is translated as CASTPISTGSSRPQHF.

This chain links TRBV6-5 with TRBJ1-4; 8 bases align to TRBD1. The CDR3 extends over 16 amino acids. V was clipped by 2 bases and J by 5 bases; unmatched bases: 7. CDR1 MNHEY and CDR2 SVGAGI come from the germline V gene. CDR3 nucleotides: TGTGCCAGCAGTTACGCCGGGACAGGAATCAATGAAAAACTGTTTTTT. Translation: CASSYAGTGINEKLFF.